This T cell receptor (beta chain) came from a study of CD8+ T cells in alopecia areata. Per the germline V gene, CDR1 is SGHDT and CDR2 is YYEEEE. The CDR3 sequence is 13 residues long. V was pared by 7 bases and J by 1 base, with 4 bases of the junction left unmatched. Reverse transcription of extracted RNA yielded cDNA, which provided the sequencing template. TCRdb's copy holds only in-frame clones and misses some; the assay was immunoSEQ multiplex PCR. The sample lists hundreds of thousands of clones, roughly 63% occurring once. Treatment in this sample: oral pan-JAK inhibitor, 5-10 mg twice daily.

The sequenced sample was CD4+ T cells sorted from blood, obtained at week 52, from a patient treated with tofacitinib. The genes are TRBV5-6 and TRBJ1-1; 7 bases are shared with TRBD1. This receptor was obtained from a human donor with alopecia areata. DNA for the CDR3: TGTGCCAGCTCCGGGACAGCGAACACTGAAGCTTTCTTT. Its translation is CASSGTANTEAFF.